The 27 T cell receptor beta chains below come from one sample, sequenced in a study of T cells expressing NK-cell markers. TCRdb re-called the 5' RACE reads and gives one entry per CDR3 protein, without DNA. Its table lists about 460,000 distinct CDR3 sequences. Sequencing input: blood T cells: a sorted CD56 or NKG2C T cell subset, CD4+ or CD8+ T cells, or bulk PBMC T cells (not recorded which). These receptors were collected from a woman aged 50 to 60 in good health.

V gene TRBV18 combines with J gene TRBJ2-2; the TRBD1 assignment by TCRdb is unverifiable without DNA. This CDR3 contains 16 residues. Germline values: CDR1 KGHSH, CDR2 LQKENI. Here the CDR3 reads CASSPILSTGVGELFF.

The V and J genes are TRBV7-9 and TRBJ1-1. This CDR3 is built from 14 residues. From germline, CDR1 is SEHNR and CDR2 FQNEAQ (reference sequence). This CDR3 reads CASSSQGGDTEAFF.

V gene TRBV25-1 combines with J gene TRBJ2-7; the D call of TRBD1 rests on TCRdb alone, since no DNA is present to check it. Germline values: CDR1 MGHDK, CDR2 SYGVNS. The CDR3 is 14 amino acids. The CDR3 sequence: CASSETGTGRGQYF.

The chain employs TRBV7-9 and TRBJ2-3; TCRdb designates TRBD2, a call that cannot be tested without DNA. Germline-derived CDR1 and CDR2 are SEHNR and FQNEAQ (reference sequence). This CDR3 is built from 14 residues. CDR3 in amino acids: CASLSGTFTDTQYF. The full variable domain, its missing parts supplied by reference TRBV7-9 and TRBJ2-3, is DTGVSQNPRHKITKRGQNVTFRCDPISEHNRLYWYRQTLGQGPEFLTYFQNEAQLEKSRLLSDRFSAERPKGSFSTLEIQRTEQGDSAMYLCASLSGTFTDTQYFGPGTRLTVL.

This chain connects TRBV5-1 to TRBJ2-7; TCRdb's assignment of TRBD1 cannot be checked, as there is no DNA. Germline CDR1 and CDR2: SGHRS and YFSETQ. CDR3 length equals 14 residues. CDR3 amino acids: CASSGTQGGYEQYF. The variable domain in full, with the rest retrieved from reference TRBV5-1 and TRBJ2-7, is KAGVTQTPRYLIKTRGQQVTLSCSPISGHRSVSWYQQTPGQGLQFLFEYFSETQRNKGNFPGRFSGRQFSNSRSEMNVSTLELGDSALYLCASSGTQGGYEQYFGPGTRLTVT.

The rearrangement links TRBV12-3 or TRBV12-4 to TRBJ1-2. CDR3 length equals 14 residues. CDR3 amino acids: CASSFSGDGYGYTF.

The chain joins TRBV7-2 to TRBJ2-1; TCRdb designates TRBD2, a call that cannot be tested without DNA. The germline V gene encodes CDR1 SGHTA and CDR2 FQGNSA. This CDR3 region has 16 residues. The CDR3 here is CASSSRTGLAGGEQFF.

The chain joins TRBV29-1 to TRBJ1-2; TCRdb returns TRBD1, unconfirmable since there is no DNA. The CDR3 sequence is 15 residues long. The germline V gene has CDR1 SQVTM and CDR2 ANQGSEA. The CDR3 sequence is CSAEDRGRYNYGYTF.

The chain's CDR3 is CASSLGTSEDTQYF. The gene calls are TRBV2 and TRBJ2-3; TCRdb proposes TRBD2, but this gene call is untestable without DNA. CDR1 is SNHLY and CDR2 is FYNNEI in the germline V gene. This CDR3 spans 14 amino acids.

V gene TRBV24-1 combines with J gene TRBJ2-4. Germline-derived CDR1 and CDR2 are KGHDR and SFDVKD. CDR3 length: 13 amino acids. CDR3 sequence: CATSGDGKNIQYF.

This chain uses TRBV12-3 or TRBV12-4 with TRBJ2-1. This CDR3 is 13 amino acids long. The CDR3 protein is CASSLHEDGEQFF.

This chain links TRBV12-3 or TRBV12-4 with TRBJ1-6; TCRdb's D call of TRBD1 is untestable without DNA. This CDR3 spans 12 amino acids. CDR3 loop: CASSSGLGLLHF.

The CDR3 sequence: CASNGLAGALSGYTF. V gene TRBV12-3 or TRBV12-4 combines with J gene TRBJ1-2; the TCRdb D gene call, TRBD1, has no DNA to confirm it. The CDR3 is made up of 15 amino acids.

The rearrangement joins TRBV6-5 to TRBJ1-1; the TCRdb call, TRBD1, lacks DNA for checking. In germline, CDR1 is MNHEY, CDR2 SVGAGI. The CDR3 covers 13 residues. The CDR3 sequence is CASTYPGTTEAFF.

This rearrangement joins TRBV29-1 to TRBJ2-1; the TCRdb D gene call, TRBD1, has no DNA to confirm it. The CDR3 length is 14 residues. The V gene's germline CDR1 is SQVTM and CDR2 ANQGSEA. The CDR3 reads CSVRQGAAYNEQFF.

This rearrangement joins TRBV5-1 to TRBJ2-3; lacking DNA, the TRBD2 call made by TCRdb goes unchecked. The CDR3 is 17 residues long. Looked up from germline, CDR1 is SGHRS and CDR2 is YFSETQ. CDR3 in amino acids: CASSPGLKGPSTDTQYF. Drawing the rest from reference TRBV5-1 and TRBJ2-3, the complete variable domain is KAGVTQTPRYLIKTRGQQVTLSCSPISGHRSVSWYQQTPGQGLQFLFEYFSETQRNKGNFPGRFSGRQFSNSRSEMNVSTLELGDSALYLCASSPGLKGPSTDTQYFGPGTRLTVL.

CDR3 in amino acids: CASSLARGNTGELFF. The chain joins TRBV12-3 or TRBV12-4 to TRBJ2-2; TCRdb gives TRBD1 as the D gene, but with no DNA this cannot be confirmed. The CDR3 is made up of 15 amino acids.

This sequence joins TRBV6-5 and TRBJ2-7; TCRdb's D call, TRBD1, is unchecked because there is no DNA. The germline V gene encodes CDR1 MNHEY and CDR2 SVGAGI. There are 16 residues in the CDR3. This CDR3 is CASSYSRDRMTGEQYF.

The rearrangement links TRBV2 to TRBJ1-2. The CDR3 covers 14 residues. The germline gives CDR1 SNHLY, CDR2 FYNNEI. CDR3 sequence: CASNGGYTNYGYTF.

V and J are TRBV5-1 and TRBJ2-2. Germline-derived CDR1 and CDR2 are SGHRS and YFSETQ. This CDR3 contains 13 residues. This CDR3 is CASSFLVSGELFF.

The CDR3 here is CASSQEGRGNNEQFF. This chain joins TRBV3-1 and TRBJ2-1. In germline, CDR1 is LGHDT, CDR2 YNNKEL (reference sequence). This CDR3 region has 15 residues.

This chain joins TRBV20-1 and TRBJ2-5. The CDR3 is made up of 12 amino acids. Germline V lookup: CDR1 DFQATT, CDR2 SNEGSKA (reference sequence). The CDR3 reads CSANPNGETQYF.

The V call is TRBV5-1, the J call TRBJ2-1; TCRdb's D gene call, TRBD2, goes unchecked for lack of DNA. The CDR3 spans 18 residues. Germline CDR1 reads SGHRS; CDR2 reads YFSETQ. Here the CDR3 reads CASSFTTTGLAGIHEQFF.

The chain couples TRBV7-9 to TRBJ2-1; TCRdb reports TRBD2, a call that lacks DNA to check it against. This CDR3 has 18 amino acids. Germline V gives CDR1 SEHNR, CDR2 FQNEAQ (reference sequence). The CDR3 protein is CASSTWGSGEAINNEQFF.

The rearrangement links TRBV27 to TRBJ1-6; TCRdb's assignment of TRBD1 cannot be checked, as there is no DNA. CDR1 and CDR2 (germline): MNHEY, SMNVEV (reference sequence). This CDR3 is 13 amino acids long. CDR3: CASSINGAALLHF.

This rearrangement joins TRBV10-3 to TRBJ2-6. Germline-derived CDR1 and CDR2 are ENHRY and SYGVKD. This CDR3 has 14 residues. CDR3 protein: CAISVSSGANVLTF.

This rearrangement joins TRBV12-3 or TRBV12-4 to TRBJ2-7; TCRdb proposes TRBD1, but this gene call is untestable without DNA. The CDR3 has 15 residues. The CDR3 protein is CASSRRANSPVGQYF.